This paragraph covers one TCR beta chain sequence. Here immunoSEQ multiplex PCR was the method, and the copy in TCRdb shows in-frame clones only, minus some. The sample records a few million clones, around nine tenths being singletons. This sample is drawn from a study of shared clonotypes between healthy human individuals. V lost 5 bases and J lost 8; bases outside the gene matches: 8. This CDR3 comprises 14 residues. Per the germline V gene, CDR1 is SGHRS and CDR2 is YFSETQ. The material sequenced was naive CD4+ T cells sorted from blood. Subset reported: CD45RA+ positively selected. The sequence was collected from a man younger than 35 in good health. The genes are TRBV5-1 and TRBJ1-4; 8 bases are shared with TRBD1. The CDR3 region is CASRRQGTEEKLFF. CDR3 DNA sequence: TGCGCCAGCAGGAGACAGGGGACGGAAGAAAAACTGTTTTTT.